This TCR beta chain is drawn from a study of tumour-infiltrating T cells in Burkitt lymphoma. Study observations and caveats: Public clonotypes, several, appeared across numerous Burkitt lymphoma patients.

The CDR3 has 13 amino acids. Germline V gene sequence: CDR1 SGDLS, CDR2 YYNGEE. V dropped 4 bases and J dropped 6; count of bases not matched to a gene: 6. Method: immunoSEQ multiplex PCR; TCRdb's copy keeps in-frame clones and lacks some. The sample lists more than 40,000 clones; less than 35% were seen once. In regard to this clone: The target antigen is unknown.

Sequenced input: tumor tissue. This receptor was taken from a human donor with Burkitt lymphoma. This chain joins TRBV9 and TRBJ2-7, with 8 bases fitting TRBD2. The CDR3 sequence: CASSPGGGTEQYF. CDR3 sequence (DNA): TGTGCCAGCAGCCCCGGGGGGGGGACCGAGCAGTACTTC. The full variable domain, with the rest looked up from reference TRBV9 and TRBJ2-7, is DSGVTQTPKHLITATGQRVTLRCSPRSGDLSVYWYQQSLDQGLQFLIQYYNGEERAKGNILERFSAQQFPDLHSELNLSSLELGDSALYFCASSPGGGTEQYFGPGTRLTVT.